Below, one TCR beta chain is given with its context. Ten or more counts support this clonotype. Its target antigen remains unknown. No base qualities exist here, and no much larger clone lies one base off it. The germline ends are 19 bases apart after V is trimmed by 7 bases and J by 4 bases. CDR1 and CDR2, looked up from the germline V gene, are SGHVS and FQNEAQ. From cysteine to phenylalanine, the CDR3 is 15 amino acids long. CDR3 DNA only is kept here, 45 bases in frame from base 1. The sample is drawn from a study of neurological immune-mediated disorders (dated by TCRdb to about 2019). With respect to the entire study: Peripheral blood TCR-beta repertoires from HTLV-I-associated myelopathy (HAM/TSP) patients, multiple sclerosis patients and healthy controls were compared by UMI-based sequencing. The approximately 110 TCR-beta libraries included longitudinal samples, technical triplicates and paired sorted CD4+ and CD8+ T-cell subsets alongside PBMC samples. Each longitudinal HAM/TSP and healthy donor was sampled at 3 time-points spaced at roughly 3-40 month intervals. Of the 60 to 70 subjects in the cohort, about 14 were HAM/TSP patients, about 34 were multiple sclerosis patients, and about 20 were healthy controls.

General study outcomes and caveats: No identical CDR3 amino acid sequences were shared among expanded clones across subjects, suggesting private TCR-beta repertoires in all groups. The highest TCR clonal expansion was observed in HAM/TSP patients, whereas the lowest was observed in MS patients, even when compared with healthy controls.

To synthesize cDNA, template-switch 5'RACE was performed with a primer carrying a 10-nucleotide random unique molecular identifier so that each TCR transcript was tagged. Every sequencing run covered 15-18 subjects and yielded more than 170 million TCR-beta sequences. The RNeasy kit was used for extraction of total RNA. Using the KAPA Real-time Library Amplification kit, TCR-beta VDJ regions were amplified with primers for the TCR constant region and the 5'RACE anchor. Sample indexes and Illumina adaptors were added in a first PCR, and a second PCR then increased library yield. After Ampure bead purification, the TCR product of roughly 650 bp was size-selected on a 2% E-gel SizeSelection system. Before pooling, library quality was checked on a Bioanalyzer, concentration was measured with Qubit, and libraries were quantified with the Kapa Library Quantification kit. Paired-end 2 x 150 bp sequencing of the libraries was performed on an Illumina HiSeq 2500. To increase sequence diversity, roughly 25-31% phiX was spiked into each library pool. The original methods were these. The quality-filtered reads were processed with the UMI-based MiGEC pipeline, whose error correction step removed more than 90% of the raw TCR sequences. IMGT germline references were used for aligning VDJ genes, and each clonotype was defined as a unique CDR3 amino acid sequence together with its V-J genes. Clonal expansion, Shannon diversity and CDR3 relatedness were evaluated with VDJtools (CalcPairwiseDistances, ClusterSamples), while phylogenetic trees were built in CLCbio workbench. Clones with at least 8 unique UMIs were defined as expanded, with this threshold being based on coefficient-of-variation modelling across technical triplicates. TCRdb trimmed the raw reads at Q25, called clones with MiXCR and kept productive beta chains. Identical CDR3 proteins give one entry, which carries the most common genes and DNA. TCRdb, not the original authors, processed these V and J calls. This sample gives about 33,000 distinct CDR3 sequences in total; 10% to 15% of them show up just once. The top ten clonotypes cover approximately 2.2% of the sample.

In the paper's terms, the time point label means: longitudinal time-point 2. Healthy controls were blood bank volunteers in Maryland, USA. For the unsorted PBMC libraries, 2 million PBMCs were stored in RNAlater at -80 degrees C until RNA extraction and were used to generate the libraries. Peripheral blood was subjected to Ficoll-Hypaque density gradient centrifugation to isolate PBMCs, which were then cryopreserved in liquid nitrogen. The V gene is TRBV7-8 and the J gene is TRBJ1-1; D gene: possibly TRBD1, on 5 matching bases. Source material: PBMCs. The source of this sequence is a woman in her thirties or forties in good health. The DNA sequence reads TGTGCCAGCACCTTTTTAGGGGCTAGGGGCACTGAAGCTTTCTTT. Its translation is CASTFLGARGTEAFF.